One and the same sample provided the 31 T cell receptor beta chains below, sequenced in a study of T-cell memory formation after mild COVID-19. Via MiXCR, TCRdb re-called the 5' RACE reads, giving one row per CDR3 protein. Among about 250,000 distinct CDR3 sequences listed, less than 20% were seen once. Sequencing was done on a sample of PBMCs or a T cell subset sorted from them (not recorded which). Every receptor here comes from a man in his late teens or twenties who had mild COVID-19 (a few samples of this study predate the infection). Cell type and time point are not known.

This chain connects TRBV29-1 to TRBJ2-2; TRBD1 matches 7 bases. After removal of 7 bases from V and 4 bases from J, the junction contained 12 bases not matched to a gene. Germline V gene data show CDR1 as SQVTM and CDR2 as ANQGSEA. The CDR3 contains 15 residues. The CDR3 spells CSARGTQAITGELFF. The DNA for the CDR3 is TGCAGCGCCAGGGGGACACAGGCGATCACCGGGGAGCTGTTTTTT.

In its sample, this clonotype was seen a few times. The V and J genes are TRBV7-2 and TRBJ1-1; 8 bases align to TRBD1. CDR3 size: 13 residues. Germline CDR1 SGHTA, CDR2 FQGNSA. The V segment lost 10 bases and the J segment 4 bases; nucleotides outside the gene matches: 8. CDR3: CANGQGKATEAFF. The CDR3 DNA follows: TGTGCCAATGGACAGGGCAAAGCCACTGAAGCTTTCTTT.

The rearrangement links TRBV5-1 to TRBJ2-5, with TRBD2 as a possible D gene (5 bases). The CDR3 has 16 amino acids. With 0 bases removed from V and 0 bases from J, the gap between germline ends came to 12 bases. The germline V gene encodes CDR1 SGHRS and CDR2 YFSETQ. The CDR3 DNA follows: TGCGCCAGCAGCTTGGGTCCACTAGGCTACCAAGAGACCCAGTACTTC. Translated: CASSLGPLGYQETQYF.

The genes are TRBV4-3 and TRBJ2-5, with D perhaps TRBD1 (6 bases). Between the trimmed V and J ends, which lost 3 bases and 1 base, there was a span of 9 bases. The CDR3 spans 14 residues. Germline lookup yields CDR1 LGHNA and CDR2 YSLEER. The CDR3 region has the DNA TGCGCCAGCAGCCAGGGGACAACCCAAGAGACCCAGTACTTC. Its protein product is CASSQGTTQETQYF.

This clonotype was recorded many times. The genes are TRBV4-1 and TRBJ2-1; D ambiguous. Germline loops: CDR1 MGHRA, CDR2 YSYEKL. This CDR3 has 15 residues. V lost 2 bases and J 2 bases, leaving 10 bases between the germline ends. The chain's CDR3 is CASSQRADPYNEQFF. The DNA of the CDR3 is TGCGCCAGCAGCCAAAGGGCGGACCCCTACAATGAGCAGTTCTTC.

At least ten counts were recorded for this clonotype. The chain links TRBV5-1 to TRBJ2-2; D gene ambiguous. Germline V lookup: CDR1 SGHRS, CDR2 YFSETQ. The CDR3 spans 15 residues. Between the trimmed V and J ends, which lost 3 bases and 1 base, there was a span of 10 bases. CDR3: CASSWFSGNTGELFF. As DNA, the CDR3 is TGCGCCAGCAGCTGGTTCTCAGGGAACACCGGGGAGCTGTTTTTT.

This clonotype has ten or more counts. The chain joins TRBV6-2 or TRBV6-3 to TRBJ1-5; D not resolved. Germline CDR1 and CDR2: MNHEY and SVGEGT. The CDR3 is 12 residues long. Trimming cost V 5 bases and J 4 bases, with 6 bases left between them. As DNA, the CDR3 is TGTGCCAGCAGTCCCAGGAATCAGCCCCAGCATTTT. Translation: CASSPRNQPQHF.

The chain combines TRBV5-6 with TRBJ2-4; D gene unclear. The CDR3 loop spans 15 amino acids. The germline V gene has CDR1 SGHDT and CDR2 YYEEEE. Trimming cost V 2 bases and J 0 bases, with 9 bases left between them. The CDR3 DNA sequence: TGTGCCAGCAGCTTCCAGTATCTAGCCAAAAACATTCAGTACTTC. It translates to CASSFQYLAKNIQYF.

CDR3 sequence reads: CASSHPLRGVSMDEQFF. The DNA for the CDR3 is TGCGCCAGCAGCCACCCCCTGCGGGGGGTCAGTATGGATGAGCAGTTCTTC. The V and J genes are TRBV4-1 and TRBJ2-1; 8 nucleotides match TRBD2. Germline CDR1 and CDR2: MGHRA and YSYEKL. The CDR3 extends over 17 amino acids. Trimming removed 3 bases from V and 8 bases from J; junction bases left unmatched: 15.

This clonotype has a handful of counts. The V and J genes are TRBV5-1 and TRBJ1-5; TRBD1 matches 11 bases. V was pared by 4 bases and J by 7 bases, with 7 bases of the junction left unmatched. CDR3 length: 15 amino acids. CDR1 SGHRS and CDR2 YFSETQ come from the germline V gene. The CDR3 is CASSPGQGADQPQHF. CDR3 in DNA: TGCGCCAGCAGCCCCGGACAGGGGGCTGACCAGCCCCAGCATTTT.

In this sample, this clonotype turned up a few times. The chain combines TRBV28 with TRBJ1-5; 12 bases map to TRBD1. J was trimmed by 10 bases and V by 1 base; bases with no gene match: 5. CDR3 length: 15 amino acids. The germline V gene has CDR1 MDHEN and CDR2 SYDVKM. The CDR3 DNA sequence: TGTGCCAGCAGTTTATCTGGGACAGGGGGCCTACCCCAGCATTTT. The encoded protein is CASSLSGTGGLPQHF.

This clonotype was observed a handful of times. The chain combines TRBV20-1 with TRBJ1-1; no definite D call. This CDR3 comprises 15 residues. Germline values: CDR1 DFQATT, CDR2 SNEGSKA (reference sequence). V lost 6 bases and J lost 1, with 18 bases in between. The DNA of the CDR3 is TGCAGTGCCCCCCAGGCCCTATCGGGGAACACTGAAGCTTTCTTT. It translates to CSAPQALSGNTEAFF.

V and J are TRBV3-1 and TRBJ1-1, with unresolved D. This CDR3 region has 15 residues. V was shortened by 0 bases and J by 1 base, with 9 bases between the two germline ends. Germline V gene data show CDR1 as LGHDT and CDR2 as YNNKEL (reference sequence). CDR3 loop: CASSQDWRGNTEAFF. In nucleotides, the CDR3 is TGTGCCAGCAGCCAAGATTGGCGGGGGAACACTGAAGCTTTCTTT.

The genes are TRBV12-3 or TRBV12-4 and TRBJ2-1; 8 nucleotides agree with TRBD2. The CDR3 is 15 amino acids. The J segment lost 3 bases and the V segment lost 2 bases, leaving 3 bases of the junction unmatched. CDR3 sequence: CASSLFRGGYNEQFF. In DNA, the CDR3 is TGTGCCAGCAGTTTATTTCGGGGGGGCTACAATGAGCAGTTCTTC.

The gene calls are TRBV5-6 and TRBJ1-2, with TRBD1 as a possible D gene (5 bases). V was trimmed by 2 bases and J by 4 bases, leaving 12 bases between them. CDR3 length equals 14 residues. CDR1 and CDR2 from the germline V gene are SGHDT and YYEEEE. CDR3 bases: TGTGCCAGCAGCTTCCAGGACATATTCTATGGCTACACCTTC. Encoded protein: CASSFQDIFYGYTF.

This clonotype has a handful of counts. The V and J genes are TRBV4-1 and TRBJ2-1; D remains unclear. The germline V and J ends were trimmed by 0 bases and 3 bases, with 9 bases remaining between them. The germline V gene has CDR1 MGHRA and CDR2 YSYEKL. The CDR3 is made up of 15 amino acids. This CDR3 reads CASSQDDAHYNEQFF. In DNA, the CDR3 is TGCGCCAGCAGCCAAGATGACGCACACTACAATGAGCAGTTCTTC.

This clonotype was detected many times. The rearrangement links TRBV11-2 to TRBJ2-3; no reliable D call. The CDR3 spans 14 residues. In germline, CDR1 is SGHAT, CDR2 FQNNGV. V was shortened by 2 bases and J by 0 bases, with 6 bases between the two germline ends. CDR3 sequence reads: CASSLSLSTDTQYF. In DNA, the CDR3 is TGTGCCAGCAGCTTATCCCTTAGCACAGATACGCAGTATTTT.

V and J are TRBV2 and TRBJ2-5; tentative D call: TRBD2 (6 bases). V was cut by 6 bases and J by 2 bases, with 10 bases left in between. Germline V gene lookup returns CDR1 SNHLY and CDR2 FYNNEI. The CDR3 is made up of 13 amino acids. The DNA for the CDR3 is TGTGCCAGCAGGAGGGACTGGCAAGAGACCCAGTACTTC. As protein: CASRRDWQETQYF.

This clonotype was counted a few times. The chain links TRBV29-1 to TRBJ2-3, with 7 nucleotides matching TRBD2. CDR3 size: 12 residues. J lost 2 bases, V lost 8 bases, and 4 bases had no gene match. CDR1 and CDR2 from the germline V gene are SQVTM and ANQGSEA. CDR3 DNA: TGCAGCCTGGGGGGGTACACAGATACGCAGTATTTT. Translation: CSLGGYTDTQYF.

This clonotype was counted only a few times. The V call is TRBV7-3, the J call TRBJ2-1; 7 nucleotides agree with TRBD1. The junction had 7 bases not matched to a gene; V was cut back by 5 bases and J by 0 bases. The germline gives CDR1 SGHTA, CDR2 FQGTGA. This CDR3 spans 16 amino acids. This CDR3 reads CASSARGNPSYNEQFF. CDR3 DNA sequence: TGTGCCAGCAGCGCCAGGGGGAACCCCTCCTACAATGAGCAGTTCTTC.

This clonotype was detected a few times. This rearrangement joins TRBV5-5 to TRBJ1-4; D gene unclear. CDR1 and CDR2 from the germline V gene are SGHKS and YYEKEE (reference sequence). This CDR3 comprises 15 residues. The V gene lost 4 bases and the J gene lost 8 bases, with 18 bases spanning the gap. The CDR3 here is CASSQISGVGEKLFF. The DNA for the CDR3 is TGTGCCAGCAGCCAGATATCAGGTGTGGGAGAAAAACTGTTTTTT.

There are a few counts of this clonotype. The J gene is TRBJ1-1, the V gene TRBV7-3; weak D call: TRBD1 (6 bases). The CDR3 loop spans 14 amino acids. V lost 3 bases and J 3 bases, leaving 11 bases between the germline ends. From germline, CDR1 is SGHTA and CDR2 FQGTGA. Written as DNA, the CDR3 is TGTGCCAGCAGCTTGGCAGGGGAAGACACTGAAGCTTTCTTT. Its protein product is CASSLAGEDTEAFF.

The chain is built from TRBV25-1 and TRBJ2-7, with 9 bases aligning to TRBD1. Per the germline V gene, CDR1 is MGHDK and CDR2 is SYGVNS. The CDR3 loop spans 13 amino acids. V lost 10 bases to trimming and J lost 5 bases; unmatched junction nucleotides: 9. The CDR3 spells CANQTGGDHEQYF. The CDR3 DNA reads TGTGCCAATCAGACAGGGGGGGACCACGAGCAGTACTTC.

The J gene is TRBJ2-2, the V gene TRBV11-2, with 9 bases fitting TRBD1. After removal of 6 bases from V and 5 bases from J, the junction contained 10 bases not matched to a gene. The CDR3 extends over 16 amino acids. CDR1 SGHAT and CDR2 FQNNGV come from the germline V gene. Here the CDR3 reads CASRIPGQGRTGELFF. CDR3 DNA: TGTGCCAGCAGGATACCGGGACAGGGAAGAACCGGGGAGCTGTTTTTT.

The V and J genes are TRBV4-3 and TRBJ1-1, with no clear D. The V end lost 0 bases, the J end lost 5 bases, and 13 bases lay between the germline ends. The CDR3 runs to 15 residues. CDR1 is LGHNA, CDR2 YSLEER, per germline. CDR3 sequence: CASSQDRHQTTEAFF. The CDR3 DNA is TGCGCCAGCAGCCAAGATAGGCATCAGACGACTGAAGCTTTCTTT.

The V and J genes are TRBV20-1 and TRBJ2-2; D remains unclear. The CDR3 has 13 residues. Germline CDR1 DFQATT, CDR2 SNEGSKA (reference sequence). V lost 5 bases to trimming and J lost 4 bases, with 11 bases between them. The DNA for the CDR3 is TGCAGTGCTGGCCGGGTTTCCACCGGGGAGCTGTTTTTT. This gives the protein CSAGRVSTGELFF.

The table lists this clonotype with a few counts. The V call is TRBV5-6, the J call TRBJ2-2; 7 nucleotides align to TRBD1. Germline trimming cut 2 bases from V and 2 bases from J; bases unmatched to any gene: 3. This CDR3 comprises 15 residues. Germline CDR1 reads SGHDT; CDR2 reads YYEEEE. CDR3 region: CASSLRTGNTGELFF. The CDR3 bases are TGTGCCAGCAGCTTAAGGACAGGCAACACCGGGGAGCTGTTTTTT.

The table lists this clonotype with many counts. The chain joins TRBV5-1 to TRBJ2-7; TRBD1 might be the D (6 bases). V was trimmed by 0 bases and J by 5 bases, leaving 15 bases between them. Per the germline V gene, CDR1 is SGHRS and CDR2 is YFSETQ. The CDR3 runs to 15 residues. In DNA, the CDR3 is TGCGCCAGCAGCTTGGGAGTCCAGGGGATCAACGAGCAGTACTTC. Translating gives CASSLGVQGINEQYF.

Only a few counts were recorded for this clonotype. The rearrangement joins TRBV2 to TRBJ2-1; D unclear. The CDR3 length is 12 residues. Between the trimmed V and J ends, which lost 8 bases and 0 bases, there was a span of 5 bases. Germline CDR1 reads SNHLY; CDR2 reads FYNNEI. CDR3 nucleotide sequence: TGTGCCAGCTGCAGCTCCTACAATGAGCAGTTCTTC. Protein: CASCSSYNEQFF.

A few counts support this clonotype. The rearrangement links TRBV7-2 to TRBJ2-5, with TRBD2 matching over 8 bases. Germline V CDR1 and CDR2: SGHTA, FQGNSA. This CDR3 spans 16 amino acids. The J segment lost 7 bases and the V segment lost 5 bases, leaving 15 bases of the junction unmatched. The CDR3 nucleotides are TGTGCCAGCAGCCTAGGGCCAGCGGGGGCCGAGAGGACCCAGTACTTC. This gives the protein CASSLGPAGAERTQYF.

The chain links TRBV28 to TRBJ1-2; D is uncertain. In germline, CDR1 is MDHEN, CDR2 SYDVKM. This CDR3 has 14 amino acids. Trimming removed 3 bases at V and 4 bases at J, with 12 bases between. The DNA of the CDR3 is TGTGCCAGCAGTTTGGGTTCCTTAAGCTATGGCTACACCTTC. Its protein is CASSLGSLSYGYTF.